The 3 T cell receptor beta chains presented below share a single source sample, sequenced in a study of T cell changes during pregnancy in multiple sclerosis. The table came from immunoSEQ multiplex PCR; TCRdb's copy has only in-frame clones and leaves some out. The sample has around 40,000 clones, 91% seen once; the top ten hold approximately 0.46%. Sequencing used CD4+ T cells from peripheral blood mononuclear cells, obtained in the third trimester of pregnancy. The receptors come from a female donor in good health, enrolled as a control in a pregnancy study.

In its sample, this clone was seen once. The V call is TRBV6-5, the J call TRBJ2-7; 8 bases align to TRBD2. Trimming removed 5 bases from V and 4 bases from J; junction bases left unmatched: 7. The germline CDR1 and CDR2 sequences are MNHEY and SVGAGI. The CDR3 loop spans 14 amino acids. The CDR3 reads CASSPGTSLYEQYF. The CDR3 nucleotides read TGTGCCAGCAGTCCGGGGACTAGTTTATACGAGCAGTACTTC.

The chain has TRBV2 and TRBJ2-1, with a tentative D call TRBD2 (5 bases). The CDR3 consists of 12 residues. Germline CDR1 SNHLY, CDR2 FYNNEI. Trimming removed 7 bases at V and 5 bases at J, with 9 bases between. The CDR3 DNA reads TGTGCCAGCAAAAAGGGAGACAATGAGCAGTTCTTC. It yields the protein CASKKGDNEQFF.

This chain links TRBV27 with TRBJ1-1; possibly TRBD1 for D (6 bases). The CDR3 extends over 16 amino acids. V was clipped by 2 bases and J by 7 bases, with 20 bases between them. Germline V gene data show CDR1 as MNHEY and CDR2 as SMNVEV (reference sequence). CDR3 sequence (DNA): TGTGCCAGCAGTTTAGGAAAGGGGCTACAGGGTATTGAAGCTTTCTTT. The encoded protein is CASSLGKGLQGIEAFF.